Below are 23 T cell receptor beta chains sequenced from a single sample in a study of T cell changes during pregnancy in multiple sclerosis (dated by TCRdb to between 2018 and 2020). Receptor libraries were prepared by the immunoSEQ multiplex PCR assay. The table was pulled from immuneACCESS by TCRdb, which kept in-frame rearrangements only. Such tables lose some clones; where checked, under half of the loss comes from unresolved V genes, and the rest has no known cause. The sample contains fewer than 85,000 clones, roughly 92% of them found a single time. The ten largest clones add up to roughly 2% of the sample. Sequenced material: peripheral blood, taken in the second trimester of pregnancy. Every receptor here comes from a female donor with multiple sclerosis, enrolled in a pregnancy study.

V and J are TRBV7-8 and TRBJ2-5; maybe TRBD1 (6 bases). V was shortened by 5 bases and J by 4 bases, with 14 bases between the two germline ends. Germline V CDR1 and CDR2: SGHVS, FQNEAQ. The CDR3 extends over 14 amino acids. CDR3 in amino acids: CASSPGAGIETQYF. In DNA, the CDR3 is TGTGCCAGCAGCCCAGGGGCCGGTATAGAGACCCAGTACTTC. The full variable domain, rest sourced from reference TRBV7-8 and TRBJ2-5, is GAGVSQSPRYKVAKRGQDVALRCDPISGHVSLFWYQQALGQGPEFLTYFQNEAQLDKSGLPSDRFFAERPEGSVSTLKIQRTQQEDSAVYLCASSPGAGIETQYFGPGTRLLVL.

This chain links TRBV25-1 with TRBJ2-7; tentative D call: TRBD1 (6 bases). The CDR3 totals 13 residues. The germline V and J ends were trimmed by 6 bases and 0 bases, with 9 bases remaining between them. Looked up from germline, CDR1 is MGHDK and CDR2 is SYGVNS. CDR3 sequence reads: CASRRGSSYEQYF. The CDR3 DNA follows: TGTGCCAGCAGAAGGGGGTCCTCCTACGAGCAGTACTTC.

CDR3 nucleotide sequence: TGTGCCAGCAGGGAGGGGCTGTACCAAGAGACCCAGTACTTC. It is translated as CASREGLYQETQYF. This sequence joins TRBV2 and TRBJ2-5; D possibly corresponds to TRBD2 (6 bases). The CDR3 runs 14 residues. Germline V gives CDR1 SNHLY, CDR2 FYNNEI. Between the trimmed V and J ends, which lost 6 bases and 0 bases, there was a span of 11 bases. Drawing the rest from reference TRBV2 and TRBJ2-5, the complete variable domain is EPEVTQTPSHQVTQMGQEVILRCVPISNHLYFYWYRQILGQKVEFLVSFYNNEISEKSEIFDDQFSVERPDGSNFTLKIRSTKLEDSAMYFCASREGLYQETQYFGPGTRLLVL.

J is TRBJ2-3 and V is TRBV7-3; D gene uncertain. Germline CDR1 reads SGHTA; CDR2 reads FQGTGA. This CDR3 is 15 amino acids long. Trimming left V 5 bases short and J 2 bases short, with 14 bases between. As DNA, the CDR3 is TGTGCCAGCAGCCCTCACCTCTCAGACACAGATACGCAGTATTTT. It specifies CASSPHLSDTDTQYF. Looking up the rest from reference TRBV7-3 and TRBJ2-3 gives the full variable domain: GAGVSQTPSNKVTEKGKYVELRCDPISGHTALYWYRQSLGQGPEFLIYFQGTGAADDSGLPNDRFFAVRPEGSVSTLKIQRTERGDSAVYLCASSPHLSDTDTQYFGPGTRLTVL.

CDR3 coding DNA: TGTGCCAGCAGCTTAGTGGGCCTAGCGGGGACCACAGATACGCAGTATTTT. Translation gives CASSLVGLAGTTDTQYF. V usage is TRBV13 and J usage is TRBJ2-3; TRBD2 matches at 9 bases. The CDR3 covers 17 residues. From germline, CDR1 is PRHDT and CDR2 FYEKMQ (reference sequence). Trimming took 1 base from V and 2 from J; bases not matched to a gene: 7.

V is TRBV15 and J is TRBJ2-4; 7 nucleotides align to TRBD2. With 2 bases clipped from V and 2 bases from J, the junction kept 3 bases outside the gene matches. CDR3 length equals 15 residues. CDR1 is LNHNV, CDR2 YYDKDF, per germline (reference sequence). The DNA of the CDR3 is TGTGCCACCAGCAGACCCGGGACTACCAAAAACATTCAGTACTTC. It is translated as CATSRPGTTKNIQYF.

The chain combines TRBV9 with TRBJ2-7, with 10 bases identical to TRBD2. The CDR3 sequence is 15 residues long. The germline gives CDR1 SGDLS, CDR2 YYNGEE. The junction had 4 bases not matched to a gene; V was cut back by 2 bases and J by 2 bases. The chain's CDR3 is CASSVSGGIPYEQYF. Written as DNA, the CDR3 is TGTGCCAGCAGCGTTAGCGGGGGGATCCCCTACGAGCAGTACTTC. Supplemented by reference TRBV9 and TRBJ2-7, the full variable domain reads DSGVTQTPKHLITATGQRVTLRCSPRSGDLSVYWYQQSLDQGLQFLIQYYNGEERAKGNILERFSAQQFPDLHSELNLSSLELGDSALYFCASSVSGGIPYEQYFGPGTRLTVT.

The chain is built from TRBV13 and TRBJ2-1; 9 nucleotides line up with TRBD2. Per germline, CDR1 PRHDT and CDR2 FYEKMQ (reference sequence). This CDR3 has 16 amino acids. V dropped 6 bases and J dropped 4; count of bases not matched to a gene: 10. CDR3 amino acids: CASSGEAGGLYNEQFF. The CDR3, as DNA: TGTGCCAGCAGTGGTGAAGCGGGGGGCCTATACAATGAGCAGTTCTTC.

J is TRBJ1-1 and V is TRBV6-1; D remains ambiguous. The V and J ends lost 5 bases and 2 bases respectively, with 9 bases between them. Germline loops: CDR1 MNHNS, CDR2 SASEGT. CDR3 length: 13 residues. DNA for the CDR3: TGTGCCAGCAGTCTCACGGGTAACACTGAAGCTTTCTTT. It translates to CASSLTGNTEAFF.

The chain combines TRBV9 with TRBJ1-6; no definite D call. V lost 0 bases and J lost 9, with 10 bases in between. The length of the CDR3 is 14 residues. From germline, CDR1 is SGDLS and CDR2 YYNGEE. The CDR3 DNA follows: TGTGCCAGCAGCGTAGGAGGAGAGGGTTCACCCCTCCACTTT. Its protein is CASSVGGEGSPLHF.

For this clone: Distinct nucleotide sequences in the sample also encode this CDR3. The rearrangement joins TRBV18 to TRBJ2-1; 7 bases agree with TRBD2. The ends lost 6 bases at V and 7 bases at J; junction bases unmatched: 21. This CDR3 has 18 residues. Per the germline V gene, CDR1 is KGHSH and CDR2 is LQKENI. The CDR3 loop reads CASSRGRASGGRVNEQFF. Here the CDR3 DNA reads TGTGCCAGCTCCCGCGGTAGGGCTAGCGGAGGCCGTGTGAATGAGCAGTTCTTC.

This chain joins TRBV18 and TRBJ2-5; D remains ambiguous. CDR3 length: 14 residues. The V end lost 3 bases, the J end lost 1 base, and 9 bases lay between the germline ends. In germline, CDR1 is KGHSH, CDR2 LQKENI. In DNA, the CDR3 is TGTGCCAGCTCACCGGGTCAGGCCCAAGAGACCCAGTACTTC. This encodes CASSPGQAQETQYF.

The chain has TRBV5-4 and TRBJ2-5; 9 positions match TRBD1. From germline, CDR1 is SGHNT and CDR2 YYREEE (reference sequence). V was pared by 0 bases and J by 6 bases, with 9 bases of the junction left unmatched. This CDR3 region has 16 residues. The CDR3 DNA follows: TGTGCCAGCAGCTTGGCCTCGGGACAGGGTGTTAAGACCCAGTACTTC. Its protein product is CASSLASGQGVKTQYF.

The V and J genes are TRBV7-2 and TRBJ2-3; TRBD2 agrees at 8 bases. V trimming: 2 bases; J trimming: 2 bases; junction bases outside the gene matches: 12. Per the germline V gene, CDR1 is SGHTA and CDR2 is FQGNSA. The CDR3 runs 18 residues. In DNA form, the CDR3 reads TGTGCCAGCAGCTTATCGGGGGGGCCATTGGATCCCACAGATACGCAGTATTTT. Its translation: CASSLSGGPLDPTDTQYF.

The gene calls are TRBV27 and TRBJ2-7; the D gene is possibly TRBD1 (5 bases). Germline assignment: CDR1 MNHEY and CDR2 SMNVEV (reference sequence). The CDR3 extends over 12 amino acids. V was clipped by 6 bases and J by 8 bases, with 14 bases between them. The CDR3 is CASSLPRGQQYF. In DNA form, the CDR3 reads TGTGCCAGCAGCCTCCCAAGGGGCCAGCAGTACTTC.

This chain joins TRBV19 and TRBJ2-7; maybe TRBD2 (6 bases). The germline CDR1 and CDR2 sequences are LNHDA and SQIVND (reference sequence). The CDR3 contains 13 residues. Deletions cut 6 bases from V and 3 bases from J, with 12 bases between. The CDR3 loop reads CASSQGLYYEQYF. The CDR3 DNA reads TGTGCCAGTAGCCAGGGACTGTACTACGAGCAGTACTTC.

The V call is TRBV19, the J call TRBJ2-1, with a weak D call TRBD2 (7 bases). Germline CDR1 LNHDA, CDR2 SQIVND (reference sequence). CDR3 length: 16 amino acids. Trimming took 4 bases from V and 5 from J, leaving 18 bases between them. CDR3 residues: CASSKFRGGGHNEQFF. CDR3 nucleotide sequence: TGTGCCAGTAGTAAATTTAGGGGCGGGGGCCACAATGAGCAGTTCTTC. The full variable domain, completed using reference TRBV19 and TRBJ2-1, is DGGITQSPKYLFRKEGQNVTLSCEQNLNHDAMYWYRQDPGQGLRLIYYSQIVNDFQKGDIAEGYSVSREKKESFPLTVTSAQKNPTAFYLCASSKFRGGGHNEQFFGPGTRLTVL.

This rearrangement joins TRBV4-3 to TRBJ2-1; 15 bases map to TRBD2. The germline gives CDR1 LGHNA, CDR2 YSLEER. This CDR3 region has 17 residues. V shed 4 bases and J 4 bases; nucleotides not matched to a gene: 5. The CDR3: CASSLGTSGGLYNEQFF. Here the CDR3 DNA reads TGCGCCAGCAGCCTTGGGACTAGCGGGGGGTTATACAATGAGCAGTTCTTC.

V is TRBV11-2 and J is TRBJ2-1; the D gene is possibly TRBD2 (5 bases). Per germline, CDR1 SGHAT and CDR2 FQNNGV. V was pared by 1 base and J by 3 bases, with 7 bases between. CDR3 length equals 14 residues. CDR3 residues: CASSLAGYYNEQFF. As DNA, the CDR3 is TGTGCCAGCAGCTTAGCGGGATACTACAATGAGCAGTTCTTC.

The chain links TRBV11-1 to TRBJ1-1, with a possible D match to TRBD1 (6 bases). This CDR3 has 15 residues. The germline V and J ends were trimmed by 1 base and 3 bases, with 12 bases remaining between them. Germline CDR1 and CDR2: SGHAT and FQDESV (reference sequence). In DNA, the CDR3 is TGTGCCAGCAGCTTAGGCAGGGGAACAGACACTGAAGCTTTCTTT. Amino acids: CASSLGRGTDTEAFF.

This clone was seen a handful of times. The genes are TRBV6-1 and TRBJ1-6, with D possibly TRBD1 on 5 matching bases. Trimming cost V 3 bases and J 8 bases, with 14 bases left between them. Germline values: CDR1 MNHNS, CDR2 SASEGT. The CDR3 extends over 15 amino acids. CDR3 nucleotides: TGTGCCAGCAGTGAGCCTCAGGGTAGTTATTCACCCCTCCACTTT. Translated: CASSEPQGSYSPLHF.

This clone was observed a handful of times. The chain combines TRBV19 with TRBJ1-5, with 8 bases identical to TRBD1. The CDR3 consists of 18 residues. The junction had 8 bases not matched to a gene; V was cut back by 1 base and J by 0 bases. Germline loops: CDR1 LNHDA, CDR2 SQIVND (reference sequence). The CDR3 region has the DNA TGTGCCAGTAGTATAGGACCCTCCGACAGGGGTAGCAATCAGCCCCAGCATTTT. This sequence encodes CASSIGPSDRGSNQPQHF. Full variable domain (rest looked up from reference TRBV19 and TRBJ1-5): DGGITQSPKYLFRKEGQNVTLSCEQNLNHDAMYWYRQDPGQGLRLIYYSQIVNDFQKGDIAEGYSVSREKKESFPLTVTSAQKNPTAFYLCASSIGPSDRGSNQPQHFGDGTRLSIL.

The count of this clone is one. This chain joins TRBV28 and TRBJ2-7; 10 nucleotides align to TRBD1. Trimming took 5 bases from V and 7 from J; bases not matched to a gene: 8. CDR3 length: 14 residues. Germline V CDR1 and CDR2: MDHEN, SYDVKM. The CDR3 is CASSPDRGSREQYF. The CDR3 region has the DNA TGTGCCAGCAGTCCGGACAGGGGGAGTCGAGAGCAGTACTTC.